This TCR beta chain was identified in a study of cytomegalovirus exposure and HLA in healthy donors. This CDR3 has 15 amino acids. Trimming took 2 bases from V and 4 from J, leaving 11 bases between them. Germline V gene data show CDR1 as SNHLY and CDR2 as FYNNEI. Remarks on this clone: No antigen is known for it.

Whole-study findings and limits: Specific recognition of CMV antigens was confirmed in vitro for a few chains (all CMV-associated).

Sequenced by immunoSEQ multiplex PCR; TCRdb stores in-frame clones only, minus some. The data hold more than 80,000 clones, with less than 90% observed a single time. The sequencing sample was made of PBMCs. The clonotype comes from a woman in her late teens or twenties in good health and CMV-seropositive. The gene calls are TRBV2 and TRBJ2-2, with D uncertain. The CDR3 DNA is TGTGCCAGCAGTGAATTAGCAGCACGCACCGGGGAGCTGTTTTTT. It encodes CASSELAARTGELFF.